This T cell receptor (beta chain) was observed in a study of blood T cells in healthy people across ages. Study details: Template switching recovered approximately one barcoded beta molecule for every two T cells. Study outcomes and limitations: Diversity figures derived from one million T cells were judged to underestimate the true value.

Isolation yielded PBMCs, at least 7 million per sample, in every case. Alongside a J-beta primer mix, a sample-barcoded 5' primer served in a second PCR lasting about 7 to 12 cycles. MiXCR was run by TCRdb on the 5' RACE reads, yielding one entry per CDR3 protein. The table has some 760,000 distinct CDR3 sequences, approximately 25% seen once. CDR1 and CDR2 (germline): SQVTM, ANQGSEA. Trimming took off 4 bases at V and 4 bases at J, with 13 bases between the two ends. CDR3 size: 13 residues. About this clonotype: Its cognate antigen is unknown.

This sample was shared with a second study, whose subject was T cells of mothers and their children. That report adds: For each mother, over 8.5 million TCR beta CDR3 reads were obtained, and for each child, around 3.1 million.

This TCR came from a boy aged 10-17 years in good health. Sequenced input: blood. V gene TRBV29-1 combines with J gene TRBJ1-2; D is unresolved. CDR3 sequence reads: CSVGFGRSYGYTF. The CDR3 DNA reads as TGCAGCGTTGGATTCGGCAGATCCTATGGCTACACCTTC.